A selection of T cell receptor beta chains follows, all from one sample in a study of memory CD4+ T cells and cytomegalovirus serostatus. Here immunoSEQ multiplex PCR was the method, and the copy in TCRdb shows in-frame clones only, minus some. This table has 55,000 to 65,000 clones, around 80% appearing once. Sequenced sample: memory CD4+ T cells from blood. Every receptor here comes from an adult in good health and CMV-seronegative. Each CDR3 is given with its conserved first and last residue. A D gene is named only where the DNA matches it firmly. Rows may omit the clone size; those that give it use once, few, many or a size class.

>TRBV6-1|-|TRBJ2-2|-
TGTGCCAGCAGTGAAGAGGGGGTCAGTCGGTTCAATGTCGGGGAGCTGTTTTTT
CASSEEGVSRFNVGELFF
>TRBV7-2|TRBD1|TRBJ1-1|-
TGTGCCAGCAGCTCGGAAACGGTAACAGGGGCGAACACTGAAGCTTTCTTT
CASSSETVTGANTEAFF
>TRBV5-6|TRBD1|TRBJ2-5|-
TGTGCCAGCAGCTGGGGGACAGGGAGAGAGACCCAGTACTTC
CASSWGTGRETQYF
>TRBV28|TRBD2|TRBJ2-1|once
TGTGCCAGCAGTTCCCTCGGCGGGAGGAGAGTTAAGGATGAGCAGTTCTTC
CASSSLGGRRVKDEQFF
>TRBV27|-|TRBJ2-4|once
TGTGCCAGCAAGGGCAGGGTAGATAACATTCAGTACTTC
CASKGRVDNIQYF
>TRBV18|TRBD2|TRBJ2-7|once
TGTGCCAGCTCAGACCGGACTAGCGGGACCTACGAGCAGTACTTC
CASSDRTSGTYEQYF
>TRBV4-2|-|TRBJ2-1|-
TGTGCCAGCAGCCAAGTAGCGAACCTCTACAATGAGCAGTTCTTC
CASSQVANLYNEQFF
>TRBV19|-|TRBJ2-1|-
TGTGCCAGTACCCTCCGGAGGACCCTCAACTACAATGAGCAGTTCTTC
CASTLRRTLNYNEQFF
>TRBV19|-|TRBJ1-2|-
TGTGCCAGTAGTATAACGGGGGTCAACTATGGCTACACCTTC
CASSITGVNYGYTF
>TRBV11-2|-|TRBJ2-7|-
TGTGCCAGCAGCCAAGGGCTGGGCGAGCAGTACTTC
CASSQGLGEQYF
>TRBV6-6|-|TRBJ1-5|-
TGTGCCAGCAAAAGGGTTGACACGTCTAGCAATCAGCCCCAGCATTTT
CASKRVDTSSNQPQHF
>TRBV27|-|TRBJ2-3|-
TGTGCCAGCAAAATGTTGGCCTCGAACGTGTATTTT
CASKMLASNVYF
>TRBV7-2|-|TRBJ1-2|few
TGTGCCAGCAGCCCTCGGTGGGATGGCTACACCTTC
CASSPRWDGYTF
>TRBV21-1|-|TRBJ2-1|-
TGTGCCAGCAGCACTGGAGGGAATGAGCAGTTCTTC
CASSTGGNEQFF